These T cell receptor beta chains were read from a single sample in a study of T cells in Graves' hyperthyroidism and ophthalmopathy. Each CDR3 protein is one row after TCRdb ran MiXCR on the multiplex PCR reads. The profile shows some 350,000 distinct CDR3 sequences, 20% to 25% of them singletons. The sequenced sample consisted of blood. All receptors derive from a man in his fifties or sixties with Graves' hyperthyroidism. Both conserved end residues are part of each CDR3. The D gene is left open where the match is weak. Where a row states a size, it is once, few, many or the class of an expanded clone; other rows omit it.

J gene | V gene | clone size | D gene | CDR3 DNA | CDR3 protein
TRBJ2-7 | TRBV14 | - | TRBD2 | TGTGCCAGCAGCCAAGTAAGCGGGAGAGGGGAGAGAGAGCAGTACTTC | CASSQVSGRGEREQYF
TRBJ1-2 | TRBV19 | - | - | TGTGCCAGTAGTATAGATCCTACAGGGTCACAGTATGGCTACACCTTC | CASSIDPTGSQYGYTF
TRBJ2-2 | TRBV19 | few | TRBD2 | TGTGCCAGTAGGCTTAGGGGAAGGGGAAGAGGACTAGCGTACACCGGGGAGCTGTTTTTT | CASRLRGRGRGLAYTGELFF
TRBJ2-3 | TRBV28 | many | TRBD1 | TGTGCCAGCAGTGACAGGGCCACTAGCACAGATACGCAGTATTTT | CASSDRATSTDTQYF
TRBJ2-2 | TRBV6-1 | few | - | TGTGCCAGCAGGGTTGGGGGCTACACCGGGGAGCTGTTTTTT | CASRVGGYTGELFF
TRBJ2-7 | TRBV11-2 | - | - | TGTGCCAGCAGCTTACAGAAGGTTGCCCTACCCAGTAGGAACGAGCAGTACTTC | CASSLQKVALPSRNEQYF
TRBJ1-1 | TRBV6-7 | - | TRBD1 | TGTGCCAGCAGTTTGGACAGGGGGCGACGGAACACTGAAGCTTTCTTT | CASSLDRGRRNTEAFF
TRBJ2-5 | TRBV6-1 | many | - | TGTGCCAGCAGTTTCGGACGGTTACAAGAGACCCAGTACTTC | CASSFGRLQETQYF
TRBJ2-7 | TRBV29-1 | - | TRBD2 | TGCAGCGTGGCGACTAGCGGGGGACCCTACGAGCAGTACTTC | CSVATSGGPYEQYF
TRBJ2-2 | TRBV5-1 | - | - | TGCGCCAGCAGCTGGCGGGAGAACACCGGGGAGCTGTTTTTT | CASSWRENTGELFF
TRBJ1-1 | TRBV7-2 | - | - | TGTGCCAGCAGCCCCCGTTCCACTGAAGCTTTCTTT | CASSPRSTEAFF
TRBJ2-7 | TRBV7-9 | many | - | TGTGCCAGCAGCCGCAAACAGGGTAGATTGGACGAGCAGTACTTC | CASSRKQGRLDEQYF
TRBJ2-5 | TRBV11-3 | few | TRBD2 | TGTGCCAGCAGCTTATTAGCGGGCCTAGGGGAGACCCAGTACTTC | CASSLLAGLGETQYF
TRBJ1-6 | TRBV29-1 | many | - | TGCAGCGTTGATAGGGTGGGGCAGGACGGATCACCCCTCCACTTT | CSVDRVGQDGSPLHF
TRBJ2-7 | TRBV6-5 | few | TRBD1 | TGTGCCAGCAGTGGGGGACAGGGACGCTACGAGCAGTACTTC | CASSGGQGRYEQYF
TRBJ2-1 | TRBV29-1 | - | - | TGCAGCGTGGCGGAAGTCAAGCAGTTCTTC | CSVAEVKQFF
TRBJ1-2 | TRBV10-1 | - | - | TGCGCCAGCAGTCGGGCACGCGGCTATGGCTACACCTTC | CASSRARGYGYTF
TRBJ1-1 | TRBV5-1 | few | - | TGCGCCAGCAGCCCGTGGGACATCCGGAACACTGAAGCTTTCTTT | CASSPWDIRNTEAFF
TRBJ1-1 | TRBV29-1 | few | - | TGCAGCGGCCACCTGAACACTGAAGCTTTCTTT | CSGHLNTEAFF
TRBJ1-6 | TRBV28 | - | - | TGTGCCAGCAGTCCCCTCCGGGGGCTCTATAATTCACCCCTCCACTTT | CASSPLRGLYNSPLHF
TRBJ2-1 | TRBV9 | few | - | TGTGCCAGCAGCGTAGAGGGGGGGGGGGCCAGCTCCTACAATGAGCAGTTCTTC | CASSVEGGGASSYNEQFF
TRBJ2-3 | TRBV2 | many | TRBD1 | TGTGCCAGCAGCCTGGACAGGGGGATCACAGATACGCAGTATTTT | CASSLDRGITDTQYF
TRBJ2-1 | TRBV5-1 | - | - | TGCGCCAGCAGCTTGACCGGGACCTTATACAATGAGCAGTTCTTC | CASSLTGTLYNEQFF
TRBJ2-1 | TRBV10-1 | - | - | TGCGCCAGCAGTGGAAGGGCGGGACGTATCAATGAGCAGTTCTTC | CASSGRAGRINEQFF
TRBJ2-7 | TRBV7-8 | many | - | TGTGCCAGCAGCTTACGGGTTAGGACAGCAACCTGGACGCACGAGCAGTACTTC | CASSLRVRTATWTHEQYF
TRBJ1-6 | TRBV5-5 | - | - | TGTGCCAGCAGCCTCCGGGACCCGTATAATTCACCCCTCCACTTT | CASSLRDPYNSPLHF
TRBJ2-6 | TRBV10-3 | once | - | TGTGCCATCAGTGAGCAGTGGACCGCTGGGGCCAACGTCCTGACTTTC | CAISEQWTAGANVLTF
TRBJ2-1 | TRBV20-1 | - | - | TGCAGTGCTAGTTGGGGGGTTCGAAACTACAATGAGCAGTTCTTC | CSASWGVRNYNEQFF
TRBJ2-1 | TRBV5-1 | many | TRBD2 | TGCGCCAGCAGTTCCTCCAGCGGGATGACCTACAATGAGCAGTTCTTC | CASSSSSGMTYNEQFF
TRBJ2-2 | TRBV5-1 | few | - | TGCGCCAGCAGCTTGTTAACCACCGGGGAGCTGTTTTTT | CASSLLTTGELFF
TRBJ2-7 | TRBV5-6 | - | TRBD2 | TGTGCCAGCATCGGACTAGCGGGAAACTACGAGCAGTACTTC | CASIGLAGNYEQYF
TRBJ1-5 | TRBV6-2/TRBV6-3 | - | - | TGTGCCAGCAGTTACACGCGCAATCAGCCCCAGCATTTT | CASSYTRNQPQHF
TRBJ2-6 | TRBV28 | few | TRBD1 | TGTGCCAGCAGTCCCGGGACAGGGGACTCCCACTCTGGGGCCAACGTCCTGACTTTC | CASSPGTGDSHSGANVLTF
TRBJ2-7 | TRBV6-1 | few | - | TGTGCCAGCAGCCTCGGACAGTACTCCTACGAGCAGTACTTC | CASSLGQYSYEQYF
TRBJ2-5 | TRBV30 | few | - | TGTGCCTGGAAACTAGAAGAGACCCAGTACTTC | CAWKLEETQYF
TRBJ2-3 | TRBV27 | many | - | TGTGCCAGCAATGAGATAGGGGCCGCGTTCACAGATACGCAGTATTTT | CASNEIGAAFTDTQYF
TRBJ2-2 | TRBV29-1 | - | - | TGCAGCGCTTCTCCCGCGAACACCGGGGAGCTGTTTTTT | CSASPANTGELFF
TRBJ2-2 | TRBV19 | few | TRBD2 | TGTGCCAGTAGTATAGGTAGCGGGAGCCCCGGGGAGCTGTTTTTT | CASSIGSGSPGELFF
TRBJ2-3 | TRBV27 | once | TRBD2 | TGTGCCAGCAGTTCCAGACTAGCGGGAAATCGCACAGATACGCAGTATTTT | CASSSRLAGNRTDTQYF
TRBJ2-1 | TRBV9 | - | - | TGTGCCAGCAGCGCAGAGGGTAGCTACAATGAGCAGTTCTTC | CASSAEGSYNEQFF
TRBJ2-7 | TRBV15 | few | - | TGTGCCACCAGCAGAGATGGGGACTACGAGCAGTACTTC | CATSRDGDYEQYF
TRBJ2-6 | TRBV24-1 | - | - | TGTGCCACCAGTGACCCGGCAGTCCCTGGGGCCAACGTCCTGACTTTC | CATSDPAVPGANVLTF
TRBJ2-5 | TRBV2 | - | TRBD2 | TGTGCCAGCAGTGGTTTCGCGGGAGGAGAGACCCAGTACTTC | CASSGFAGGETQYF
TRBJ2-2 | TRBV20-1 | few | TRBD2 | TGCAGTGCTAGAGCGAGCGGGAGGTCCGGGGAGCTGTTTTTT | CSARASGRSGELFF